The text below deals with one T cell receptor (beta chain). Clones were sequenced by immunoSEQ multiplex PCR, and TCRdb holds only the in-frame ones, with some missing. The data hold more than 300,000 clones, with more than 90% observed a single time. This entry belongs to a study of blood T cell repertoires in COVID-19. This sequence was found in a woman younger than 45 who had been exposed to COVID-19. The sample comprised PBMCs or T cells enriched from blood (not recorded which).

The CDR3 sequence is CAISESPGQGAYEQYF. The CDR3 bases are TGTGCCATCAGTGAAAGCCCGGGACAGGGGGCCTACGAGCAGTACTTC. This sequence joins TRBV10-3 and TRBJ2-7; the match to TRBD1 covers 11 bases. In germline, CDR1 is ENHRY, CDR2 SYGVKD. Germline trimming cut 3 bases from V and 2 bases from J; bases unmatched to any gene: 6. The CDR3 loop spans 16 amino acids.